This T cell receptor (beta chain) was identified during a study of cytomegalovirus exposure and HLA in healthy donors. Overall study context: Membership in the Caucasian-associated ancestry cluster was found for around 85% of nearly 400 genotyped donors.

PCR amplification relied on 60 Vbeta primers (plus 13 Jbeta primers). Data came from immunoSEQ multiplex PCR; TCRdb stores just in-frame clones and leaves some out. This table holds 74,000 or so clones, around 67% found once. The V end was cut by 4 bases, the J end by 6 bases, with 13 bases between. The CDR3 is 14 amino acids. Germline CDR1 LGHNA, CDR2 YNFKEQ. Remarks on this clone: What it binds is unknown.

Notes on the study in general: Diagnosis of cytomegalovirus status made by the classifier reportedly showed high specificity and sensitivity. Across donors, most TCRs were seen rarely, yet some public ones were widespread. Upon later analysis, TCR association rates were observed to vary by HLA locus, being highest for DRB1 and lowest for HLA-C.

The chain combines TRBV4-2 with TRBJ2-1; D uncertain. The clonotype comes from a woman between 25 and 40 years old in good health and CMV-seronegative. Sequencing used PBMCs. CDR3: CASSLRKSGNEQFF. The CDR3 DNA sequence: TGTGCCAGCAGCCTTAGAAAGAGTGGCAATGAGCAGTTCTTC.